The 22 T cell receptor beta chains below were found in one sample sequenced in a study of T cell clonotyping in hematopoietic cell transplantation. Assay used: immunoSEQ multiplex PCR; TCRdb lists only in-frame clones, some missing. This sample has 35,000 to 45,000 clones, with approximately 95% found just once. Time point: recipient sample about 28 days before transplant, after cytoreduction. The sequenced sample was peripheral blood mononuclear cells, obtained before stem cell transplant. Receptor source: a man between 35 and 55 years old with chronic myeloid leukemia. Some clones in this sample may be carry-over from other donors' samples.

This chain joins TRBV7-2 and TRBJ2-1, with 8 bases aligning to TRBD1. This CDR3 is built from 17 residues. Germline assignment: CDR1 SGHTA and CDR2 FQGNSA. V trimming: 2 bases; J trimming: 8 bases; junction bases outside the gene matches: 14. CDR3 protein: CASSLRPGQGREHEQFF. CDR3 sequence (DNA): TGTGCCAGCAGCTTAAGACCCGGACAGGGACGTGAGCATGAGCAGTTCTTC.

This rearrangement joins TRBV29-1 to TRBJ2-2, with D tentatively TRBD1 (6 bases). CDR1 SQVTM and CDR2 ANQGSEA come from the germline V gene. V dropped 7 bases and J dropped 5 bases, with 17 bases sitting between them. The CDR3 has 14 amino acids. CDR3 in amino acids: CSAQGQGRTGELFF. As DNA, the CDR3 is TGCAGCGCTCAGGGGCAGGGTCGGACCGGGGAGCTGTTTTTT.

This chain's CDR3 is CASSVATGELFF. CDR3 nucleotides: TGTGCCAGCAGCGTAGCAACCGGGGAGCTGTTTTTT. This chain uses TRBV9 with TRBJ2-2, with D unresolved. V was shortened by 0 bases and J by 5 bases, with 2 bases between the two germline ends. The CDR3 consists of 12 residues. Germline V gene lookup returns CDR1 SGDLS and CDR2 YYNGEE.

The rearrangement links TRBV29-1 to TRBJ2-5; D is unclear. Germline V lookup: CDR1 SQVTM, CDR2 ANQGSEA. V gave up 2 bases and J gave up 5 bases, with 3 bases separating them. The CDR3 runs 10 residues. CDR3 residues: CSVELETQYF. The CDR3 DNA reads as TGCAGCGTTGAATTGGAGACCCAGTACTTC.

This clone was seen only once. This CDR3 reads CASSQDMEVSGDTQYF. The CDR3 coding sequence is TGCGCCAGCAGCCAAGATATGGAGGTTTCTGGAGATACGCAGTATTTT. This rearrangement joins TRBV4-3 to TRBJ2-3, with D perhaps TRBD2 (5 bases). The CDR3 sequence is 16 residues long. Germline CDR1 LGHNA, CDR2 YSLEER. Trimming shortened V by 0 bases and J by 5 bases, and 15 bases separated the two germline ends.

A remark on this clone: The same CDR3 can be traced to other DNA sequences in this sample. The CDR3 loop is CASSHPGGTGDTGELFF. DNA for the CDR3: TGTGCCAGCAGCCACCCCGGAGGGACAGGGGACACCGGGGAGCTGTTTTTT. This sequence joins TRBV4-2 and TRBJ2-2; 10 bases map to TRBD1. V was pared by 3 bases and J by 3 bases, with 7 bases of the junction left unmatched. The V gene's germline CDR1 is LGHNA and CDR2 YNFKEQ. This CDR3 has 17 residues.

V usage is TRBV7-9 and J usage is TRBJ2-7; D not resolved. The CDR3 runs to 13 residues. Germline loops: CDR1 SEHNR, CDR2 FQNEAQ (reference sequence). Trimming removed 7 bases at V and 5 bases at J, with 15 bases between. The CDR3 DNA reads TGTGCCAGCACCATCCATCCAGGAGACGAGCAGTACTTC. Its protein is CASTIHPGDEQYF.

The V gene is TRBV14, the J gene TRBJ1-1; no definite D call. V lost 3 bases and J 0 bases, leaving 5 bases between the germline ends. Germline CDR1 SGHDN, CDR2 FVKESK. This CDR3 contains 13 residues. In nucleotides, the CDR3 is TGTGCCAGCAGCCAGTTCATGAACACTGAAGCTTTCTTT. Its protein is CASSQFMNTEAFF.

The rearrangement joins TRBV9 to TRBJ1-1; 8 bases are shared with TRBD1. CDR1 and CDR2 (germline): SGDLS, YYNGEE. With 0 bases clipped from V and 3 bases from J, the junction kept 4 bases outside the gene matches. The CDR3 extends over 15 amino acids. CDR3 region: CASSVVSDRDTEAFF. The CDR3 DNA is TGTGCCAGCAGCGTAGTGTCGGACAGGGACACTGAAGCTTTCTTT. The whole variable domain, remainder taken from reference TRBV9 and TRBJ1-1, is DSGVTQTPKHLITATGQRVTLRCSPRSGDLSVYWYQQSLDQGLQFLIQYYNGEERAKGNILERFSAQQFPDLHSELNLSSLELGDSALYFCASSVVSDRDTEAFFGQGTRLTVV.

The chain joins TRBV5-1 to TRBJ1-1; D might be TRBD1 (5 bases). The V gene's germline CDR1 is SGHRS and CDR2 YFSETQ. V was cut by 4 bases and J by 2 bases, with 21 bases left in between. The CDR3 contains 17 residues. The CDR3 bases are TGCGCCAGCAGCGGGGACGGGGAGTTTAGCGACAACACTGAAGCTTTCTTT. It is translated as CASSGDGEFSDNTEAFF.

The chain uses TRBV19 and TRBJ1-2; 9 nucleotides match TRBD1. CDR3 length equals 16 residues. Germline V gives CDR1 LNHDA, CDR2 SQIVND (reference sequence). The ends lost 2 bases at V and 6 bases at J; junction bases unmatched: 10. The CDR3 loop reads CASSIYGTGRADGYTF. In nucleotides, the CDR3 is TGTGCCAGTAGTATATATGGGACAGGGAGGGCTGATGGCTACACCTTC.

The chain uses TRBV4-1 and TRBJ2-7, with TRBD1 identical over 9 bases. The V segment lost 8 bases and the J segment 7 bases; nucleotides outside the gene matches: 21. Germline V gene lookup returns CDR1 MGHRA and CDR2 YSYEKL. This CDR3 comprises 17 residues. The CDR3 region is CASAPGQGKFRPGEQYF. The CDR3 bases are TGCGCCAGCGCACCGGGACAGGGAAAGTTTCGGCCGGGAGAGCAGTACTTC.

This clone occurred once. The CDR3, as DNA: TGTGCCAGCAGCTTAGGCCGGAGGGATACGCAGTATTTT. It encodes CASSLGRRDTQYF. This chain links TRBV13 with TRBJ2-3; a weak D match, TRBD2 (5 bases). The CDR3 consists of 13 residues. Germline V gene data show CDR1 as PRHDT and CDR2 as FYEKMQ (reference sequence). The V gene lost 0 bases and the J gene lost 6 bases, with 7 bases spanning the gap.

This clone was detected once. The chain links TRBV6-5 to TRBJ1-2; D possibly corresponds to TRBD1 (5 bases). Trimming pared 5 bases from V and 4 bases from J, leaving 14 bases between. Germline CDR1 MNHEY, CDR2 SVGAGI. The CDR3 covers 14 residues. The CDR3 bases are TGTGCCAGCAGTGTCCTCAGGGAGGGCTATGGCTACACCTTC. Translating it yields CASSVLREGYGYTF.

The chain employs TRBV6-6 and TRBJ1-5, with D unresolved. The CDR3 has 13 amino acids. In germline, CDR1 is MNHNY, CDR2 SVGAGI (reference sequence). The V end was cut by 7 bases, the J end by 1 base, with 8 bases between. CDR3 nucleotide sequence: TGTGCCAGCACTCGGCAGAGCAATCAGCCCCAGCATTTT. It translates to CASTRQSNQPQHF.

The chain joins TRBV18 to TRBJ1-2; D gene uncertain. Germline V CDR1 and CDR2: KGHSH, LQKENI. The V end was cut by 2 bases, the J end by 5 bases, with 18 bases between. This CDR3 has 16 amino acids. The CDR3 region is CASSPNKMGINYGYTF. CDR3 nucleotide sequence: TGTGCCAGCTCACCAAATAAGATGGGAATCAATTATGGCTACACCTTC. The full variable domain, its missing parts supplied by reference TRBV18 and TRBJ1-2, is NAGVMQNPRHLVRRRGQEARLRCSPMKGHSHVYWYRQLPEEGLKFMVYLQKENIIDESGMPKERFSAEFPKEGPSILRIQQVVRGDSAAYFCASSPNKMGINYGYTFGSGTRLTVV.

The rearrangement uses TRBV4-2 and TRBJ1-6; D gene unclear. This CDR3 comprises 14 residues. The germline gives CDR1 LGHNA, CDR2 YNFKEQ. The V and J ends lost 5 bases and 5 bases respectively, with 10 bases between them. The DNA for the CDR3 is TGTGCCAGCAGCAAGGCAGCAGATAATTCACCCCTCCACTTT. It encodes CASSKAADNSPLHF.

The chain uses TRBV6-5 and TRBJ1-2, with TRBD1 matching 7 bases. The CDR3 contains 15 residues. Germline V CDR1 and CDR2: MNHEY, SVGAGI. V trimming: 4 bases; J trimming: 0 bases; junction bases outside the gene matches: 5. The CDR3 is CASSFTGTANYGYTF. CDR3 DNA sequence: TGTGCCAGCAGTTTCACCGGGACAGCTAACTATGGCTACACCTTC.

This rearrangement joins TRBV4-2 to TRBJ1-5, with D perhaps TRBD1 (5 bases). The CDR3 has 15 residues. Germline-derived CDR1 and CDR2 are LGHNA and YNFKEQ. Trimming shortened V by 0 bases and J by 5 bases, and 11 bases separated the two germline ends. The CDR3 sequence: CASSQEGRGDQPQHF. The CDR3 DNA reads TGTGCCAGCAGCCAAGAAGGTCGGGGGGATCAGCCCCAGCATTTT.

The chain employs TRBV30 and TRBJ1-5; the D is unclear. Germline CDR1 and CDR2: GTSNPN and SVGIG (reference sequence). The CDR3 has 14 amino acids. Trimming removed 2 bases at V and 2 bases at J, with 10 bases between. The CDR3 nucleotides are TGTGCCTGGAGTTTCGGCGGTGGCAATCAGCCCCAGCATTTT. Translation gives CAWSFGGGNQPQHF.

The J gene is TRBJ2-7, the V gene TRBV27; D remains ambiguous. V lost 6 bases to trimming and J lost 4 bases, with 10 bases between them. The CDR3 contains 12 residues. From germline, CDR1 is MNHEY and CDR2 SMNVEV (reference sequence). CDR3 bases: TGTGCCAGCAGACAGATTGGGTACGAGCAGTACTTC. This translates into CASRQIGYEQYF.

The chain uses TRBV2 and TRBJ2-1; 9 bases fit TRBD1. Germline V gene data show CDR1 as SNHLY and CDR2 as FYNNEI. Trimming removed 7 bases from V and 3 bases from J; junction bases left unmatched: 1. CDR3 length: 13 residues. The CDR3 spells CASNRGLYNEQFF. The CDR3 nucleotides are TGTGCCAGCAACAGGGGGCTCTACAATGAGCAGTTCTTC. The variable domain in full, completed from reference TRBV2 and TRBJ2-1, reads EPEVTQTPSHQVTQMGQEVILRCVPISNHLYFYWYRQILGQKVEFLVSFYNNEISEKSEIFDDQFSVERPDGSNFTLKIRSTKLEDSAMYFCASNRGLYNEQFFGPGTRLTVL.